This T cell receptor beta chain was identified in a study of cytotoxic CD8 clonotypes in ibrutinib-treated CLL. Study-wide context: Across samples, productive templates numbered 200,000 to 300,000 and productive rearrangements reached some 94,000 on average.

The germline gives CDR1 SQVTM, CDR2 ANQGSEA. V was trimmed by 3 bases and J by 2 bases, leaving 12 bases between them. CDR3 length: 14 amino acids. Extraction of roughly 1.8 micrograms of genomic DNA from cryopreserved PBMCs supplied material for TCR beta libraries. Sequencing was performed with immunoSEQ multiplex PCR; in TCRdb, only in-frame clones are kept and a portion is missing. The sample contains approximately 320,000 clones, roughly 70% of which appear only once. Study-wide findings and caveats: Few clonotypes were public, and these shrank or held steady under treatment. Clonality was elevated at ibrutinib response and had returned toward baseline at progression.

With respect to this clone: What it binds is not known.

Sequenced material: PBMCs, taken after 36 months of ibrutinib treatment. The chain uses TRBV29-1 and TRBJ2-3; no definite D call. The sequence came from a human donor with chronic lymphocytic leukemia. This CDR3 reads CSVDSAVLTDTQYF. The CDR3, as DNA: TGCAGCGTTGATAGTGCGGTACTCACAGATACGCAGTATTTT.